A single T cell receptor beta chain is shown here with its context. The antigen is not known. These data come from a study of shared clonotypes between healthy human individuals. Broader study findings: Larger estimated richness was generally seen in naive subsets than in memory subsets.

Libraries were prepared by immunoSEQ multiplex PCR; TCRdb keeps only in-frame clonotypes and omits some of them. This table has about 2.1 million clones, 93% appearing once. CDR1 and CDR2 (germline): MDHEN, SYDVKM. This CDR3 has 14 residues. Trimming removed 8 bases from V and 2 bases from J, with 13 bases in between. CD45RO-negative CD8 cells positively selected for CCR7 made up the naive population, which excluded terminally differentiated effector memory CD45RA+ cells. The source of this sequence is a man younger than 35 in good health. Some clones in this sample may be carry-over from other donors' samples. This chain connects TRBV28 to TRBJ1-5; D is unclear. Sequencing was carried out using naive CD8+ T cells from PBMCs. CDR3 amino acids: CASCAERGNQPQHF. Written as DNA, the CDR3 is TGTGCCAGCTGCGCGGAGAGGGGCAATCAGCCCCAGCATTTT.